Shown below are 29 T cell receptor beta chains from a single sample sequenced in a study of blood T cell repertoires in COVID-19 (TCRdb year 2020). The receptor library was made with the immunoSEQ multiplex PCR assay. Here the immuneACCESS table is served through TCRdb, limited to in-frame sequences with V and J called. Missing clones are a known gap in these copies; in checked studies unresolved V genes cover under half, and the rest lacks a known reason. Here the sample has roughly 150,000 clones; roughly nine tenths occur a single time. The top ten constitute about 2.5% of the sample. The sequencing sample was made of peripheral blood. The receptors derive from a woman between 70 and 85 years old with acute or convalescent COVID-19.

The CDR3 here is CASSYSNPGSYGYTF. The DNA for the CDR3 is TGTGCCAGCAGTTACTCGAATCCGGGGAGCTATGGCTACACCTTC. The rearrangement joins TRBV6-6 to TRBJ1-2; D ambiguous. Germline V gene sequence: CDR1 MNHNY, CDR2 SVGAGI (reference sequence). Trimming pared 0 bases from V and 4 bases from J, leaving 12 bases between. This CDR3 has 15 amino acids.

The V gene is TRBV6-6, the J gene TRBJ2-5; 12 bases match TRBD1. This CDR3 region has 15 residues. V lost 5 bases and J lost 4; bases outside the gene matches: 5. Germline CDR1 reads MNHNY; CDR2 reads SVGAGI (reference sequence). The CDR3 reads CASSPSGQGAETQYF. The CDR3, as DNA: TGTGCCAGCAGTCCCTCGGGACAGGGGGCAGAGACCCAGTACTTC.

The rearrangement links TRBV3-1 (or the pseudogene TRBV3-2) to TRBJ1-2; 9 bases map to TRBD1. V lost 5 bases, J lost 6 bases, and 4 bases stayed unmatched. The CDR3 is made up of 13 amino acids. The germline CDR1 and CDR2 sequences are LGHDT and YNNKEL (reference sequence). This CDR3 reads CASSGGTGNGYTF. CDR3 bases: TGTGCCAGCAGCGGAGGGACAGGGAATGGCTACACCTTC.

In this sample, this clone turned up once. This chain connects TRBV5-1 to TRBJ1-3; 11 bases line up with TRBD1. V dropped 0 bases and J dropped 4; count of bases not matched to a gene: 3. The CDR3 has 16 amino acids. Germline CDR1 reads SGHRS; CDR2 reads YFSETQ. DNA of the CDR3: TGCGCCAGCAGCTTGGATGGGACAGGGGGAGGAAACACCATATATTTT. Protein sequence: CASSLDGTGGGNTIYF. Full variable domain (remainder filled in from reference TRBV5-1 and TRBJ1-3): KAGVTQTPRYLIKTRGQQVTLSCSPISGHRSVSWYQQTPGQGLQFLFEYFSETQRNKGNFPGRFSGRQFSNSRSEMNVSTLELGDSALYLCASSLDGTGGGNTIYFGEGSWLTVV.

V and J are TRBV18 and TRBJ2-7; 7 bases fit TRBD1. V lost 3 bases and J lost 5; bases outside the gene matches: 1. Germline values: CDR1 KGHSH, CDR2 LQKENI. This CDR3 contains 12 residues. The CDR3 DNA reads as TGTGCCAGCTCACCTGGGACAGACGAGCAGTACGTC. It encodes CASSPGTDEQYV.

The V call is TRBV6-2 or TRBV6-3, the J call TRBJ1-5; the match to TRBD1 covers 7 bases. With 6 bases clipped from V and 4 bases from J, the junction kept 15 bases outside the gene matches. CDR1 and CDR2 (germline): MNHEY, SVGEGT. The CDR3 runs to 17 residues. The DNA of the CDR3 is TGTGCCAGCAGCCCTTCTCATTTAAAACAGGGGAATCAGCCCCAGCATTTT. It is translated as CASSPSHLKQGNQPQHF.

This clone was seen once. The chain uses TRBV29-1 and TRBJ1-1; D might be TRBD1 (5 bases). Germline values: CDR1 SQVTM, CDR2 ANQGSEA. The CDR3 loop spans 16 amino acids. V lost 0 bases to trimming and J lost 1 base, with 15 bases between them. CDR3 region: CSVEDYGRDWNTEAFF. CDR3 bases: TGCAGCGTTGAAGACTACGGCAGGGATTGGAACACTGAAGCTTTCTTT.

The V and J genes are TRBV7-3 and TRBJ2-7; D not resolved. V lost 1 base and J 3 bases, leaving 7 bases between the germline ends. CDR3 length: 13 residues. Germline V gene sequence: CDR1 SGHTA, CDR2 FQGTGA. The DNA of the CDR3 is TGTGCCAGCAGCTTAAATCCCCACTACGAGCAGTACTTC. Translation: CASSLNPHYEQYF.

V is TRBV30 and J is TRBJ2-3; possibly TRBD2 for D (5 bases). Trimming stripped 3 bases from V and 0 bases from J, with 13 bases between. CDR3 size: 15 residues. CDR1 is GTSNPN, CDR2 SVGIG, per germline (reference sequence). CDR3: CAWRSGMKSTDTQYF. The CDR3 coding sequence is TGTGCCTGGAGATCGGGGATGAAGAGCACAGATACGCAGTATTTT.

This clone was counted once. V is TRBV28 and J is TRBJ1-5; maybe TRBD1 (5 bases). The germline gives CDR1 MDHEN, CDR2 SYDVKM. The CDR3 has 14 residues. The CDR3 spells CATMLGQFNQPQHF. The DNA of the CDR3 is TGTGCTACCATGCTGGGGCAGTTTAATCAGCCCCAGCATTTT.

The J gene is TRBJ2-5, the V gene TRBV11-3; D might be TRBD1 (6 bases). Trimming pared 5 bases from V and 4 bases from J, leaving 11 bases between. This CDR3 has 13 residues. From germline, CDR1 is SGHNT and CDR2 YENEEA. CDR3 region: CASSPQGRETQYF. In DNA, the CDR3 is TGTGCCAGCAGCCCACAGGGTCGAGAGACCCAGTACTTC.

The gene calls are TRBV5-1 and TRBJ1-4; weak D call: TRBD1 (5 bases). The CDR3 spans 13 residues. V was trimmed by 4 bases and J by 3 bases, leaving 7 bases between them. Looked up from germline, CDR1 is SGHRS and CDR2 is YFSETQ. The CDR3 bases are TGCGCCAGCAGCGCGGGGGCTAATGAAAAACTGTTTTTT. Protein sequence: CASSAGANEKLFF.

The CDR3 DNA reads TGTGCCAGCAGCTCCCTGGGGGGGCAACTCTCTGGGGCCAACGTCCTGACTTTC. This codes for CASSSLGGQLSGANVLTF. This chain connects TRBV5-5 to TRBJ2-6; D perhaps matches TRBD2 (7 bases). Germline-derived CDR1 and CDR2 are SGHKS and YYEKEE (reference sequence). This CDR3 is 18 amino acids long. V lost 3 bases to trimming and J lost 0 bases, with 16 bases between them.

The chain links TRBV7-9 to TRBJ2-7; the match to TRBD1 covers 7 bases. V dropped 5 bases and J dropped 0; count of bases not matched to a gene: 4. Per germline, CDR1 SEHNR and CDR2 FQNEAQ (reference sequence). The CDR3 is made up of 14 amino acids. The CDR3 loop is CASSLGQSSYEQYV. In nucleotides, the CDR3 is TGTGCCAGCAGCCTGGGACAGAGCTCCTACGAGCAGTACGTC.

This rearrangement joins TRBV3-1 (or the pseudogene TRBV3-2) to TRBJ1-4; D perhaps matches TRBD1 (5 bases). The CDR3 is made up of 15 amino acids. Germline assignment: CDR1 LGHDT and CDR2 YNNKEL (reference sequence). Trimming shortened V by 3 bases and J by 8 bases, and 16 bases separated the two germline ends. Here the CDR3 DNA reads TGTGCCAGCAGCCAGCCCATCTGGGGCCGGGAAAAACTGTTTTTT. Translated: CASSQPIWGREKLFF.

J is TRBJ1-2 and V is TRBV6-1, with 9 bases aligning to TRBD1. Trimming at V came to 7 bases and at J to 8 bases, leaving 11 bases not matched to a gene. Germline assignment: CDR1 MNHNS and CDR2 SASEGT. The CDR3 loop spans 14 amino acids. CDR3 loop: CASTSDGTGKGYTF. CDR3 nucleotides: TGTGCCAGCACCAGCGACGGGACAGGGAAAGGCTACACCTTC.

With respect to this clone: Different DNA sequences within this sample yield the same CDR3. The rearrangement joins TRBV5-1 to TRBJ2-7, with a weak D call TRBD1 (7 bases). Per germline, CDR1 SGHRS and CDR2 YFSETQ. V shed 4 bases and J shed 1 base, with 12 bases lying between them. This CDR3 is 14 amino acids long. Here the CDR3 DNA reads TGCGCCAGCAGCCTTTCAGGGGGGTCCTACGAGCAGTACGTC. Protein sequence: CASSLSGGSYEQYV.

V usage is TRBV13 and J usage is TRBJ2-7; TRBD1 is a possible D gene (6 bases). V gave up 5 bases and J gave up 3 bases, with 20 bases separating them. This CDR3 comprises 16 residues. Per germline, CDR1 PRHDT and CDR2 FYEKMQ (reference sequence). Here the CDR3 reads CASSPTRETGRYEQYF. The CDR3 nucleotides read TGTGCCAGCAGCCCGACCCGAGAAACAGGGCGCTACGAGCAGTACTTC.

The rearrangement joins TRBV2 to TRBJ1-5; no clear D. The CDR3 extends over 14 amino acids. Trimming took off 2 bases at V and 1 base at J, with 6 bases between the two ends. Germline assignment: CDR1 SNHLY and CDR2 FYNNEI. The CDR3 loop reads CASSELASNQPQHF. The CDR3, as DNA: TGTGCCAGCAGTGAATTGGCCAGCAATCAGCCCCAGCATTTT.

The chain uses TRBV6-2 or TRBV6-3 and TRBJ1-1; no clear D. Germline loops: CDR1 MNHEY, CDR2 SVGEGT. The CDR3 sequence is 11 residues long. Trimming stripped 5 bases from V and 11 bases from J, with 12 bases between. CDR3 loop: CASSTYWWAFF. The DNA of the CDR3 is TGTGCCAGCAGTACTTACTGGTGGGCTTTCTTT.

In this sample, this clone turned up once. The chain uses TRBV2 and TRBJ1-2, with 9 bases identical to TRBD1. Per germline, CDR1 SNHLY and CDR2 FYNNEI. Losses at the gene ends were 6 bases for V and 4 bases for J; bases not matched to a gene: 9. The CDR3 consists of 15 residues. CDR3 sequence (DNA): TGTGCCAGCAGCTCCGGGACAGGGTCTTCCTATGGCTACACCTTC. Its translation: CASSSGTGSSYGYTF.

CDR3 bases: TGTGCCAGCTCACCAGAGGTCGAATACGAGCAGTACTTC. Translating gives CASSPEVEYEQYF. The chain employs TRBV18 and TRBJ2-7; D gene ambiguous. In germline, CDR1 is KGHSH, CDR2 LQKENI. Trimming cost V 2 bases and J 4 bases, with 9 bases left between them. The CDR3 loop spans 13 amino acids.

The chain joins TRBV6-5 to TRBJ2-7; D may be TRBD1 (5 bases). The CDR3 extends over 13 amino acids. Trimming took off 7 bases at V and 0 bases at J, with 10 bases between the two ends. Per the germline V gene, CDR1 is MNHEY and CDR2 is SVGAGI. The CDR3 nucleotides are TGTGCCAGCACCCAGGGTAACTCCTACGAGCAGTACGTC. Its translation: CASTQGNSYEQYV.

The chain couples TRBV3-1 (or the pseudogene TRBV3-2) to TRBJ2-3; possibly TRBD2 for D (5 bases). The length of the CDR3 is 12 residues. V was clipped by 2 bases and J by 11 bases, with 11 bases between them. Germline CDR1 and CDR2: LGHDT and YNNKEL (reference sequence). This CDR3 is CASSQPQGRQYF. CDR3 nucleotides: TGTGCCAGCAGCCAACCCCAAGGGAGGCAGTATTTT.

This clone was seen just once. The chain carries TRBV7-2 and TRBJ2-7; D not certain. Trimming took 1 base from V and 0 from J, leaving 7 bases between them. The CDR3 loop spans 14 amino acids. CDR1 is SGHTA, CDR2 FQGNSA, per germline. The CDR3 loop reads CASSLEPSSYEQYF. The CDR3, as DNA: TGTGCCAGCAGCTTAGAACCTAGCTCCTACGAGCAGTACTTC.

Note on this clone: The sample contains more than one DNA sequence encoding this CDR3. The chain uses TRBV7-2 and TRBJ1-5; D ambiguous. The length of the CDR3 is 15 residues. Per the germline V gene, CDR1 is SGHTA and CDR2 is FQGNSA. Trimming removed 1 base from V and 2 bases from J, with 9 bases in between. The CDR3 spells CASSLVGGGNQPQHF. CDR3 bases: TGTGCCAGCAGCTTAGTTGGAGGAGGCAATCAGCCCCAGCATTTT.

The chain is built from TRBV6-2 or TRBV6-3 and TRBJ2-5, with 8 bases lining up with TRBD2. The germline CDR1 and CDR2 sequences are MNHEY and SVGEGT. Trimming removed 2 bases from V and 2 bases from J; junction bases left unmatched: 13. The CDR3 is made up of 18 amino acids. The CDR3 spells CASSYGGTRRLPQETQYF. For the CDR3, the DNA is TGTGCCAGCAGTTACGGCGGGACTAGAAGACTCCCGCAAGAGACCCAGTACTTC.

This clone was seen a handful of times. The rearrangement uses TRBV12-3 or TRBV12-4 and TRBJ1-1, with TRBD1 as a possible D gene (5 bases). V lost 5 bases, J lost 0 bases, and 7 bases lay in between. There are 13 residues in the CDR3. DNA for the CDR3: TGTGCCAGCAGTCTGGACATGAACACTGAAGCTTTCTTT. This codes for CASSLDMNTEAFF.

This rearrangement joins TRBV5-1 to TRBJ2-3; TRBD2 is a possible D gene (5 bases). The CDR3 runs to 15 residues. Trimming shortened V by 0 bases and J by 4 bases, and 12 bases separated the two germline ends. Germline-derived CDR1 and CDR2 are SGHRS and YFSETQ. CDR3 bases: TGCGCCAGCAGCTTGGCGGACTCCGGCGCAGATACGCAGTATTTT. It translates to CASSLADSGADTQYF.